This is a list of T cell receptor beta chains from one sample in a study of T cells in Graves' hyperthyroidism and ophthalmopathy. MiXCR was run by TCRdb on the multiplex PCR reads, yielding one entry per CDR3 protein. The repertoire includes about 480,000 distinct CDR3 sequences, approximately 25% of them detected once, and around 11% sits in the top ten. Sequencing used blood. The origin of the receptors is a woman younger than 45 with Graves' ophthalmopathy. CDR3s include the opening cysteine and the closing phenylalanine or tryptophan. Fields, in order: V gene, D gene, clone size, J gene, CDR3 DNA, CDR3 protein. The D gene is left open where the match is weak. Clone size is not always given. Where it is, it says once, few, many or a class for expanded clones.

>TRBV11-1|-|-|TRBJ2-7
TGTGCCAGCAGCTTAGGCGCGGGGGCGTCCTACGAGCAGTACTTC
CASSLGAGASYEQYF
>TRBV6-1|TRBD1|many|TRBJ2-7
TGTGCCAGCAGTCCCGGACAGGGTAAGGGGAGCGAGCAGTACTTC
CASSPGQGKGSEQYF
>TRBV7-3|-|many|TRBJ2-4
TGTGCCAGCAGCTTAACAGGGTTCGAAAACATTCAGTACTTC
CASSLTGFENIQYF
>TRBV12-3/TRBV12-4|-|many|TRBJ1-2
TGTGCCAGCAGTCGGGACTACTATGGCTACACCTTC
CASSRDYYGYTF
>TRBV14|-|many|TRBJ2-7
TGTGCCAGCAGCCAACAAGGCCTCTCCTACGAGCAGTACTTC
CASSQQGLSYEQYF
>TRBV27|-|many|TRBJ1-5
TGTGCCAGCAGTTCCGCGCCGGTGAGCAATCAGCCCCAGCATTTT
CASSSAPVSNQPQHF
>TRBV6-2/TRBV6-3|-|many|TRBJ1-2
TGTGCCAGCAGTTACTCGATTTACTATGGCTACACCTTC
CASSYSIYYGYTF
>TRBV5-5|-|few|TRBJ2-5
TGTGCCAGCAGCTCGCCCAGGGCAGTAGAGACCCAGTACTTC
CASSSPRAVETQYF
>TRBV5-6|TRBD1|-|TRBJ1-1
TGTGCCAGCACCTGCGACTCGGGACAGGGGATCGCTGAAGCTTTCTTT
CASTCDSGQGIAEAFF
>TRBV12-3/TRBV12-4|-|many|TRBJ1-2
TGTGCCAGCAGTTTTGGGGGCTCTGGCTACACCTTC
CASSFGGSGYTF
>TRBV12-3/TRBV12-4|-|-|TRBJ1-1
TGTGCCAGCAGTAAAGGGGTGAACACTGAAGCTTTCTTT
CASSKGVNTEAFF
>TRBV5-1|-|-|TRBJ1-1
TGCGCCAGCAGCCCCGGGGACTTCATGAACACTGAAGCTTTCTTT
CASSPGDFMNTEAFF
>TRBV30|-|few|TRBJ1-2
TGTGCCTGGAGTCGCACAGGGCCCGGAGCTAACTATGGCTACACCTTC
CAWSRTGPGANYGYTF
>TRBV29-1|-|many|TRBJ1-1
TGCAGCGTCGGAGGGATCCGTCTCGCTGAAGCTTTCTTT
CSVGGIRLAEAFF
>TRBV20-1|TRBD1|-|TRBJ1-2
TGCAGTGCTCAGGGGACAGGGAATTTTTACGACTATGGCTACACCTTC
CSAQGTGNFYDYGYTF
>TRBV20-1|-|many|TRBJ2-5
TGCAGTGGTCAGGTCGGCGGGCAAGAGACCCAGTACTTC
CSGQVGGQETQYF
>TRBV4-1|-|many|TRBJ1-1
TGCGCCAGCAGCCAAGTTAAAGGGGAGTGGGGTACCAAGAACACTGAAACTTTCTTT
CASSQVKGEWGTKNTETFF
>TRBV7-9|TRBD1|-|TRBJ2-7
TGTGCCAGCAGCTCCGGACAGGGGGTAAGGTACGAGCAGTACTTC
CASSSGQGVRYEQYF